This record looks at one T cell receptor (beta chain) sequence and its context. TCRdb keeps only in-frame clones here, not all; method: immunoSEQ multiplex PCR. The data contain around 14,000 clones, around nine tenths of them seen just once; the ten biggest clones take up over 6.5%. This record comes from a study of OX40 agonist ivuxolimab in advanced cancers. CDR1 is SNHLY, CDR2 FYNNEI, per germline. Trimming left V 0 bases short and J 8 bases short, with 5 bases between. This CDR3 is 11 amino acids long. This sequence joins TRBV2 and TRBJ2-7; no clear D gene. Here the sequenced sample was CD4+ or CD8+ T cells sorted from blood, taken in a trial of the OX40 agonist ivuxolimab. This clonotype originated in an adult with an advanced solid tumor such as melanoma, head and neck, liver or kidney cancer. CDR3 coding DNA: TGTGCCAGCAGTGAAGCTCCAAAGCAGTACTTC. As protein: CASSEAPKQYF. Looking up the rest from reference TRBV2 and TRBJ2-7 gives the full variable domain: EPEVTQTPSHQVTQMGQEVILRCVPISNHLYFYWYRQILGQKVEFLVSFYNNEISEKSEIFDDQFSVERPDGSNFTLKIRSTKLEDSAMYFCASSEAPKQYFGPGTRLTVT.